The 11 T cell receptor beta chains reported below all come from one sample, sequenced in a study of blood T cells in healthy people across ages. A second PCR of 7 to 11 cycles used a sample-barcoded 5' primer and a J-beta primer mix. TCRdb redid the calling of the 5' RACE reads with MiXCR, one entry per CDR3 protein. Here the sample spans 700,000 to 850,000 distinct CDR3 sequences, 50% to 65% being singletons. The sequencing sample was made of blood. The source of these receptors is a man aged 80 or over in good health.

V and J are TRBV12-3 or TRBV12-4 and TRBJ1-5; possibly TRBD1 for D (5 bases). V lost 6 bases and J lost 3, with 12 bases in between. The CDR3 has 14 amino acids. CDR3 nucleotides: TGTGCCAGCAGCCGAGGACAAACCAATCAGCCCCAGCATTTT. Residues: CASSRGQTNQPQHF.

The chain joins TRBV13 to TRBJ2-6; D is ambiguous. The CDR3 contains 16 residues. V shed 4 bases and J shed 0 bases, with 10 bases lying between them. CDR1 PRHDT and CDR2 FYEKMQ come from the germline V gene (reference sequence). The DNA of the CDR3 is TGTGCCAGCAGCTCCTGGACGGCCTCTGGGGCCAACGTCCTGACTTTC. The encoded protein is CASSSWTASGANVLTF.

This rearrangement joins TRBV20-1 to TRBJ2-7; the D is unclear. The germline V gene has CDR1 DFQATT and CDR2 SNEGSKA (reference sequence). Trimming pared 3 bases from V and 8 bases from J, leaving 11 bases between. This CDR3 is 11 amino acids long. The CDR3 here is CSARETDKQYF. DNA for the CDR3: TGCAGTGCTAGGGAAACCGATAAGCAGTACTTC.

This clonotype has just a few counts. The gene calls are TRBV9 and TRBJ1-2; D possibly corresponds to TRBD1 (5 bases). The CDR3 runs to 13 residues. Germline loops: CDR1 SGDLS, CDR2 YYNGEE. With 4 bases removed from V and 3 bases from J, the gap between germline ends came to 10 bases. As DNA, the CDR3 is TGTGCCAGCAGCAAGGGGACGGACTATGGCTACACCTTC. Amino acid sequence: CASSKGTDYGYTF.

The chain employs TRBV6-5 and TRBJ1-2; the D gene is possibly TRBD1 (5 bases). The CDR3 is 19 residues long. Germline V gene sequence: CDR1 MNHEY, CDR2 SVGAGI. The V gene lost 2 bases and the J gene lost 0 bases, with 22 bases spanning the gap. The CDR3: CASSYRPGLGRDANYGYTF. In DNA form, the CDR3 reads TGTGCCAGCAGTTACCGACCCGGGTTGGGCAGGGACGCTAACTATGGCTACACCTTC.

The chain combines TRBV20-1 with TRBJ2-3; 9 bases line up with TRBD2. V shed 3 bases, J shed 5 bases, and the junction held 9 bases outside the gene matches. CDR3 length equals 15 residues. Germline V gene data show CDR1 as DFQATT and CDR2 as SNEGSKA (reference sequence). The CDR3 protein is CSARDQREAKDTQYF. Written as DNA, the CDR3 is TGCAGTGCTAGGGATCAGCGGGAGGCTAAAGATACGCAGTATTTT.

The chain has TRBV30 and TRBJ2-7; D remains unclear. The CDR3 sequence is 10 residues long. Germline assignment: CDR1 GTSNPN and CDR2 SVGIG (reference sequence). V lost 5 bases, J lost 7 bases, and 9 bases lay in between. This CDR3 is CAWGPGEQYF. As DNA, the CDR3 is TGTGCCTGGGGCCCCGGGGAGCAGTACTTC.

J is TRBJ1-1 and V is TRBV29-1; 7 nucleotides line up with TRBD1. Germline CDR1 and CDR2: SQVTM and ANQGSEA. The CDR3 length is 13 residues. The V gene end was trimmed by 6 bases and the J gene end by 2 bases; junction bases not matched to a gene: 6. CDR3 in amino acids: CSVETGSNTEAFF. CDR3 nucleotides: TGCAGCGTGGAGACAGGGTCCAACACTGAAGCTTTCTTT.

The V and J genes are TRBV5-1 and TRBJ1-1; no firm D call. Germline CDR1 is SGHRS and CDR2 is YFSETQ. The CDR3 consists of 15 residues. Trimming cost V 0 bases and J 1 base, with 10 bases left between them. DNA for the CDR3: TGCGCCAGCAGCTTGGACGGTCAGGAGAACACTGAAGCTTTCTTT. The encoded protein is CASSLDGQENTEAFF.

V gene TRBV21-1 combines with J gene TRBJ1-1; TRBD1 is the table's D call, not checked against the DNA. TRBV21-1 is noted as a pseudogene. This CDR3 comprises 14 residues. This CDR3 reads CASSLTGPTAEAFF. CDR3 DNA sequence: TGTGCCAGCAGCCTTACAGGGCCAACGGCTGAAGCTTTCTTT.

The chain recombines TRBV20-1 with TRBJ2-5, with 9 bases fitting TRBD2. CDR1 is DFQATT and CDR2 is SNEGSKA in the germline V gene (reference sequence). With 3 bases clipped from V and 11 bases from J, the junction kept 19 bases outside the gene matches. The CDR3 length is 16 residues. CDR3 in amino acids: CSASRAGGPNYNEQYF. DNA for the CDR3: TGCAGTGCTAGTAGAGCGGGAGGCCCCAATTACAATGAGCAGTACTTC.